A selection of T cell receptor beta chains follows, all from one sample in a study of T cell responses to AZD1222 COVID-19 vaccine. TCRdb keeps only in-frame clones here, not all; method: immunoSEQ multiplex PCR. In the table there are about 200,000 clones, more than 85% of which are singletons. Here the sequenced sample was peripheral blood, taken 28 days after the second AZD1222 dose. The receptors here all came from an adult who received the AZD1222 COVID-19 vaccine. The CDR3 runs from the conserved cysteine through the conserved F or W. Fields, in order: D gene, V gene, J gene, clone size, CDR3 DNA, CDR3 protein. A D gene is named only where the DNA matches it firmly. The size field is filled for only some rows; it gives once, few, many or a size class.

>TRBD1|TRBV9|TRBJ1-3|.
TGTGCCAGCAGCGTAGACCCTTGGACAGGGGCAGGGGAGGTCGGAGACACCATATATTTT
CASSVDPWTGAGEVGDTIYF
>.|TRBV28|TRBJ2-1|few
TGTGCCAGCAGTTTCTCCCCCGGACTGGGCTCCTACAATGAGCAGTTCTTC
CASSFSPGLGSYNEQFF
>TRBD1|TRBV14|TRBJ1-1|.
TGTGCCAGCAAGATGGGACAGGGGAACACTGAAGCTTTCTTT
CASKMGQGNTEAFF
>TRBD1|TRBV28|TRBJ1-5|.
TGTGCCAGCAGGCCGACAGGGGGCTTATTTAGCAATCAGCCCCAGCATTTT
CASRPTGGLFSNQPQHF
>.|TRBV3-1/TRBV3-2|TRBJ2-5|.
TGTGCCAGCAGCCAAGATCGTGAGACCCAGTACTTC
CASSQDRETQYF
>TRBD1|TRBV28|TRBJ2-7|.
TGTGCCAGCAGGGGAGGGGACAGGGTCTACGAGCAGTACTTC
CASRGGDRVYEQYF
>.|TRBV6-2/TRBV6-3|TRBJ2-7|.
TGTGCCAGCAGTCAACGCGCCGGGACAACGGACGAGCAGTACTTC
CASSQRAGTTDEQYF
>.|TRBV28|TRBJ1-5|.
TGTGCCAGCACCAAACGGGCAGGGAGCAATCAGCCCCAGCATTTT
CASTKRAGSNQPQHF
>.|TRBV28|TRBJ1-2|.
TGTGCCAGCAGTCCGGGCTTCGGCTATGGCTACACCTTC
CASSPGFGYGYTF
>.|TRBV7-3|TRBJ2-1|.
TGTGCCAGCAGCCTGGGGGGAATAGCCTACAATGAGCAGTTCTTC
CASSLGGIAYNEQFF
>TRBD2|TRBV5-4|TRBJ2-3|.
TGTGCCAGCAGCCCTAGCGGGAGGGTCCCAGATACGCAGTATTTT
CASSPSGRVPDTQYF
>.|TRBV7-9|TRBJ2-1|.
TGTGCCAGCAGCTTAGCTGATAATGAGCAGTTCTTC
CASSLADNEQFF
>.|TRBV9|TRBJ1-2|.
TGTGCCAGCAGTCGGGACACTGGCTATGGCTACACCTTC
CASSRDTGYGYTF
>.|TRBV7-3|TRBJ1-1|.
TGTGCCAGCAGCTTACGCGGGGACACTGAAGCTTTCTTT
CASSLRGDTEAFF
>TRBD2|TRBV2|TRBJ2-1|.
TGTGCCAGCGGGGAGGGCTACAATGAGCAGTTCTTC
CASGEGYNEQFF
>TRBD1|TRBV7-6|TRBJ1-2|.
TGTGCCAGCAGCTATGGACAGGGCCCTAACTATGGCTACACCTTC
CASSYGQGPNYGYTF
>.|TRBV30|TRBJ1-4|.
TGTGCCTGGAGCCCCGACTTGAATGAAAAACTGTTTTTT
CAWSPDLNEKLFF
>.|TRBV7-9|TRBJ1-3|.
TGTGCCAGCAGCTTGGCGGGAAACACCATATATTTT
CASSLAGNTIYF
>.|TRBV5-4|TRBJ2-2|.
TGTGCCAGCAGCTTCGCCGGGGAGCTGTTTTTT
CASSFAGELFF
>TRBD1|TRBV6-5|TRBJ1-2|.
TGTGCCAGCAGTTACCGTGGACAGGGCTCTCATGGCTACACCTTC
CASSYRGQGSHGYTF
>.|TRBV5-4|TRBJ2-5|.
TGTGCCAGCAGCCCGGACCGTCTGGTGGAGACCCAGTACTTC
CASSPDRLVETQYF
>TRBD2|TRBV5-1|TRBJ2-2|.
TGCGCCAGCAGCTTGGGAGGACTAGCGGGAGCTGGCGGGGAGCTGTTTTTT
CASSLGGLAGAGGELFF
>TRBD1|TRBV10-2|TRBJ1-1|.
TGCGCCAGCGGGACAGGGTCGATGAACACTGAAGCTTTCTTT
CASGTGSMNTEAFF
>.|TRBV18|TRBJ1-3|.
TGTGCCAGCTCACCACCGCCCGCGTTATCTGGAAACACCATATATTTT
CASSPPPALSGNTIYF
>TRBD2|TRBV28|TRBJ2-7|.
TGTGCCAGCAGTTTGGACTACGCCGGGAGGTTGACCTACGAGCAGTACTTC
CASSLDYAGRLTYEQYF
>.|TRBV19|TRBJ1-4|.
TGTGCCAGTACTCCCGAGGGCAACCGGGGAGAAAAACTGTTTTTT
CASTPEGNRGEKLFF
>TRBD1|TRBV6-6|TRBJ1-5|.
TGTGCCAGCAGAACTTCCGGGACAGGGGACTATCAGCCCCAGCATTTT
CASRTSGTGDYQPQHF
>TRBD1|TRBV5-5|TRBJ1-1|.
TGTGCCAGCACCGGACAGGGATGGACTGAAGCTTTCTTT
CASTGQGWTEAFF
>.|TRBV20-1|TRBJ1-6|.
TGCAGTGCTAGTTCGGCAGGAAACTATAATTCACCCCTCCACTTT
CSASSAGNYNSPLHF
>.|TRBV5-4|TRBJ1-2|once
TGTGCCAGCAGCTTGGACCCCGCTGGTGGCTACACCTTC
CASSLDPAGGYTF
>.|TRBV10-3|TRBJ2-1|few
TGTGCCATCAGGTCTATAGCGGACAATGAGCAGTTCTTC
CAIRSIADNEQFF
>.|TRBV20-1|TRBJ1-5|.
TGCAGTGCTAGTAAGGGGAATCAGCCCCAGCATTTT
CSASKGNQPQHF
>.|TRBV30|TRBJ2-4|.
TGTGCCTGGAGTACCGGACAGCAAAACATTCAGTACTTC
CAWSTGQQNIQYF
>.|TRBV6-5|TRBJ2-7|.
TGTGCCAGCAGAACCTCAGGGGTCGAGCAGTACTTC
CASRTSGVEQYF
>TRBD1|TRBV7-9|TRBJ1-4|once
TGTGCCAGCAGCTTAGCTCCGGGACAGGGGACAACTAATGAAAAACTGTTTTTT
CASSLAPGQGTTNEKLFF
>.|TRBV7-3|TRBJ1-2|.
TGTGCCAGCACCCTACCCCACGGGAGGATAGGTGGCTACACCTTC
CASTLPHGRIGGYTF
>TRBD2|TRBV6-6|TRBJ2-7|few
TGTGCCAGCAGTAGGGCGGGAGGAGAGTACGAGCAGTACTTC
CASSRAGGEYEQYF
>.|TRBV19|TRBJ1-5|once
TGTGCCAGTAACATTCTGGGTAGCAATCAGCCCCAGCATTTT
CASNILGSNQPQHF
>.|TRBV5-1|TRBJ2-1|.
TGCGCCAGCAGCTTGGCGTTCGTAGGAGGCAATGAGCAGTTCTTC
CASSLAFVGGNEQFF
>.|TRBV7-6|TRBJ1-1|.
TGTGCCAGCAGCTTAGTTGCGGGTGGGGACACTGAAGCTTTCTTT
CASSLVAGGDTEAFF
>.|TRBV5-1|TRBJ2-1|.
TGCGCCAGCAGCTCCTCCAGGGGAGGAACCTACAATGAGCAGTTCTTC
CASSSSRGGTYNEQFF
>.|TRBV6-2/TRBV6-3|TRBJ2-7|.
TGTGCCAGCAGTTCTGTGGACTGGCCCTACGAGCAGTACTTC
CASSSVDWPYEQYF
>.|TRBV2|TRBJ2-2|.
TGTGCCAGCAGGGTGGAGGCCACCGGGGAGCTGTTTTTT
CASRVEATGELFF
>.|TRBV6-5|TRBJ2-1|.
TGTGCCAGCAGTTTTGGACGGGGCAATGAGCAGTTCTTC
CASSFGRGNEQFF
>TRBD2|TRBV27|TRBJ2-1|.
TGTGCCAGCAGTTTATCGCCCACTAGCGATGAGCAGTTCTTC
CASSLSPTSDEQFF
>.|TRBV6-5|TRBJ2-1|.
TGTGCCAGCAGTTACGGGGCCCCTACCTACAATGAGCAGTTCTTC
CASSYGAPTYNEQFF
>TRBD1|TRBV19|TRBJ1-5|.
TGTGCCAGTAGTATATTGGCAGGGGGCGATCAGCCCCAGCATTTT
CASSILAGGDQPQHF
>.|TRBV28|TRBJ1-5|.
TGTGCCAGCAGTGACCCGGGGGCGATGGATAGCAATCAGCCCCAGCATTTT
CASSDPGAMDSNQPQHF
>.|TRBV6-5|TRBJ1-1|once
TGTGCCAGCACTCCGGGGGCGAACACTGAAGCTTTCTTT
CASTPGANTEAFF
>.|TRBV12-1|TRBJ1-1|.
TGTGCCAGCAGGCCAGGGGTGAACACTGAAGCTTTCTTT
CASRPGVNTEAFF
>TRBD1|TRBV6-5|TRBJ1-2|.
TGTGCCAGCAGCCATCCCCTAACAGGGGGTGGCTACACCTTC
CASSHPLTGGGYTF